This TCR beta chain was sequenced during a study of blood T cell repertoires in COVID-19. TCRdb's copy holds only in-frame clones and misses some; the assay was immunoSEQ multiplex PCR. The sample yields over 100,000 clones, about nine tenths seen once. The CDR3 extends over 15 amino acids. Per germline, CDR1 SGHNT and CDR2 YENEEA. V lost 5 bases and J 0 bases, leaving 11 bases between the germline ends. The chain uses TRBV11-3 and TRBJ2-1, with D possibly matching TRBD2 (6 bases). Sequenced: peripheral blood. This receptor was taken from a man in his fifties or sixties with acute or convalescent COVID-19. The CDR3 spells CASSDGTHSYNEQFF. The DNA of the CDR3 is TGTGCCAGCAGCGATGGGACTCACTCCTACAATGAGCAGTTCTTC.